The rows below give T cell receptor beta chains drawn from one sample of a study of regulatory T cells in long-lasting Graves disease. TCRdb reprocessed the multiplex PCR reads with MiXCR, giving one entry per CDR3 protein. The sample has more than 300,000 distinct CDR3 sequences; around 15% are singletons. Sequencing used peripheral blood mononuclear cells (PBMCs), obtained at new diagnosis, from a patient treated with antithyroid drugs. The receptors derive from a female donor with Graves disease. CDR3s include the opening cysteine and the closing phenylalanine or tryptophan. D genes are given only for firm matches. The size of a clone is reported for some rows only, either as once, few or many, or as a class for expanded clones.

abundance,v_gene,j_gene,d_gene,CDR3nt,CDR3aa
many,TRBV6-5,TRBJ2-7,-,TGTGCCAGCAGTTACATGGGCGGGTACGAGCAGTACTTC,CASSYMGGYEQYF
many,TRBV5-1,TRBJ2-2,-,TGCGCCAGCAGCTTGAGGGGCCAGTACACCGGGGAGCTGTTTTTT,CASSLRGQYTGELFF
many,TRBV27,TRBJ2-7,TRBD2,TGTGCCAGCAGCGTCTACGGGGGGAGAGACTACGAGCAGTACTTC,CASSVYGGRDYEQYF
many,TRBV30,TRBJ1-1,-,TGTGCCTGGAGTGTATATTCAGGGCCCACTGAAGCTTTCTTT,CAWSVYSGPTEAFF
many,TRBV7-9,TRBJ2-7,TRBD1,TGTGCCAGCGGGTCCGACAGGGCATTGGACGAGCAGTACTTC,CASGSDRALDEQYF
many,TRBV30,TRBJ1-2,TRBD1,TGTGCCTGGAGGGGACAGGCCCCTGGCTATGGCTACACCTTC,CAWRGQAPGYGYTF
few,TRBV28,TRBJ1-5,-,TGTGCCAGCAGGATAATCAATCAGCCCCAGCATTTT,CASRIINQPQHF
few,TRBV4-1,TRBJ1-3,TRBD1,TGCGCCAGCAGCGAAGGACAGGGCCCTTCTGGAAACACCATATATTTT,CASSEGQGPSGNTIYF
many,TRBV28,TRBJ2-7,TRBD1,TGTGCCAGCTGGGACAGGGGCTACGAGCAGTACTTC,CASWDRGYEQYF
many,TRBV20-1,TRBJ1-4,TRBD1,TGCAGTGCTAGGACAGGGGGCGCAGATGAAAAACTGTTTTTT,CSARTGGADEKLFF
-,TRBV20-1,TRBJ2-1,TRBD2,TGCAGTGCTAGAGTGCTAGCGGGGAACTGGGTGAAGAATGAGCAGTTCTTC,CSARVLAGNWVKNEQFF
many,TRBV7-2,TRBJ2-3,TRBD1,TGTGCCAGCAGCTTAGCCAGGGGGACAGGGGTCACAGATACGCAGTATTTT,CASSLARGTGVTDTQYF
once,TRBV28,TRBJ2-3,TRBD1,TGTGCCAGCAGGGCTTCGGGACAGTACACAGATACGCAGTATTTT,CASRASGQYTDTQYF
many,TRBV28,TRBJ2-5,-,TGTGCCAGCAGTACTACACGCGACAGTCAAGAGACCCAGTACTTC,CASSTTRDSQETQYF
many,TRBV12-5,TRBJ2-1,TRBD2,TGTGCTAGTGGCCTCCGACTAGCGGGAGGCTCCTACAATGAGCAGTTCTTC,CASGLRLAGGSYNEQFF
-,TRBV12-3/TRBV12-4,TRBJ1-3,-,TGTGCCAGCAGTTTATCAGGTCGGGGGTCTGGAAACACCATATATTTT,CASSLSGRGSGNTIYF
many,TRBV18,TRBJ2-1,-,TGTGCCAGCTCACCGGGGGACTTCTACAATGAGCAGTTCTTC,CASSPGDFYNEQFF
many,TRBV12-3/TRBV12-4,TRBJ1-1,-,TGTGCCAGCAGTTTCCCAGGGTCTGAAGCTTTCTTT,CASSFPGSEAFF
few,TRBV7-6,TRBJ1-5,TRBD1,TGTGCCAGCAGCCGCGCGAAAAGGACAGGGGGCTTTAATCAGCCCCAGCATTTT,CASSRAKRTGGFNQPQHF
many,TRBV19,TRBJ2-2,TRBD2,TGTGCCAGTAGTACGAACCTAGCGGGGGAATCGAACACCGGGGAGCTGTTTTTT,CASSTNLAGESNTGELFF
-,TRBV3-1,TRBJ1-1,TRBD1,TGTGCCAGCAGCCCGGCGGGACAGGGGGCTGAAGCTTTCTTT,CASSPAGQGAEAFF
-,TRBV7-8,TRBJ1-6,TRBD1,TGTGCCAGCAGGCGACAGGGTTCACGATCACCCCTCCACTTT,CASRRQGSRSPLHF
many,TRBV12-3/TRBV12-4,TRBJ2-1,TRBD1,TGTGCCAGCAGTTTCCGGCAGGGGGACAATGAGCAGTTCTTC,CASSFRQGDNEQFF
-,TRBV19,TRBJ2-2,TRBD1,TGTGCCAGTAGTATAGATAACAGGGGGAACACCGGGGAGCTGTTTTTT,CASSIDNRGNTGELFF
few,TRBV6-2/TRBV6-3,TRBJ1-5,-,TGTGCCAGCAGTACCGGGGCAGGGAAACAGCCCCAGCATTTT,CASSTGAGKQPQHF
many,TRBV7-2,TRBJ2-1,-,TGTGCCAGCAGCCGGAGTGTCAATGAGCAGTTCTTC,CASSRSVNEQFF